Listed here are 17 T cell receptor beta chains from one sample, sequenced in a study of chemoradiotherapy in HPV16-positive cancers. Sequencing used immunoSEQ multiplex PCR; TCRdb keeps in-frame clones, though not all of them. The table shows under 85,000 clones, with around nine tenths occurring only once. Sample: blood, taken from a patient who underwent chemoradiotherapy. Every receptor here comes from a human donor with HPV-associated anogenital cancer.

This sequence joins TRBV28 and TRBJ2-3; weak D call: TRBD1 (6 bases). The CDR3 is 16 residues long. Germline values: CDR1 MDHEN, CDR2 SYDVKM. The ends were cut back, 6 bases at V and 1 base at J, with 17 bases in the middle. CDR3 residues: CASSNRASRGTDTQYF. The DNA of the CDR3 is TGTGCCAGCAGCAACAGGGCGTCACGGGGCACAGATACGCAGTATTTT.

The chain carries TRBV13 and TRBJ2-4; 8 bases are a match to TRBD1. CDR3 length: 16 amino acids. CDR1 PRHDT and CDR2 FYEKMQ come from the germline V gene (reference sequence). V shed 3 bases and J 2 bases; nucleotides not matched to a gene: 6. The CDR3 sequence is CASSFGTGGSKNIQYF. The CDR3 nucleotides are TGTGCCAGCAGCTTTGGCACAGGGGGTTCCAAAAACATTCAGTACTTC.

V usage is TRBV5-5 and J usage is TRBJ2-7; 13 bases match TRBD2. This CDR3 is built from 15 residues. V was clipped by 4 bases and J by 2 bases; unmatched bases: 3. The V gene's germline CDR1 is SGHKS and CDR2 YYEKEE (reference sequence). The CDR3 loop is CASSPLAGGPYEQYF. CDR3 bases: TGTGCCAGCAGCCCACTAGCGGGAGGGCCCTACGAGCAGTACTTC.

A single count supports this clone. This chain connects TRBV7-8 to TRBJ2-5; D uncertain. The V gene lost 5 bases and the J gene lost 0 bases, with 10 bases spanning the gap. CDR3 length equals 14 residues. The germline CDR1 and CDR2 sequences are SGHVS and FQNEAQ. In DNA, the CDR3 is TGTGCCAGCAGCCTTGGACCAAACCAAGAGACCCAGTACTTC. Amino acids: CASSLGPNQETQYF.

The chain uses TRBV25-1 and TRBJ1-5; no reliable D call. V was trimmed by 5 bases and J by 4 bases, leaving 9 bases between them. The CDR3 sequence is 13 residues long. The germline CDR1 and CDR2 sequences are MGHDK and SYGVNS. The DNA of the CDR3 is TGTGCCAGCAGTCCCCCAACAAATCAGCCCCAGCATTTT. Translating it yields CASSPPTNQPQHF.

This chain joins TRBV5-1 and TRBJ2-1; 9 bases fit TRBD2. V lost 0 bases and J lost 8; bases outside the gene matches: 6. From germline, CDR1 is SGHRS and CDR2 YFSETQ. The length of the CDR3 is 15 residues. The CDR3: CASSLGSGRLYEQFF. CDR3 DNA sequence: TGCGCCAGCAGCTTGGGGAGCGGGAGGTTGTATGAGCAGTTCTTC.

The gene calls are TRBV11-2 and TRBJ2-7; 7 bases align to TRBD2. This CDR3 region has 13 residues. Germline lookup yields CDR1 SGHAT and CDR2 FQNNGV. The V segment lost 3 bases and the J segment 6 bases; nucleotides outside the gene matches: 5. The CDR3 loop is CASSFTSVGEQYF. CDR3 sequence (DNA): TGTGCCAGCAGCTTTACTAGCGTCGGCGAGCAGTACTTC.

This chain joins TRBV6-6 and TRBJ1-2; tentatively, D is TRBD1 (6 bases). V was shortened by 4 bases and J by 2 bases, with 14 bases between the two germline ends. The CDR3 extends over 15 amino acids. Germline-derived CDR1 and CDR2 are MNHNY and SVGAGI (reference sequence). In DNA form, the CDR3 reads TGTGCCAGCAGTTCCCGCCAGGGGCGAAACTATGGCTACACCTTC. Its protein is CASSSRQGRNYGYTF.

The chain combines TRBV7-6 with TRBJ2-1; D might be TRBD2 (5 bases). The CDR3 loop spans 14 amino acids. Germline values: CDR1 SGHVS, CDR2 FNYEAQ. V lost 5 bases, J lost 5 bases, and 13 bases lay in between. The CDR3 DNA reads TGTGCCAGCAGCCTTCCGGGGTTAAACAATGAGCAGTTCTTC. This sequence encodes CASSLPGLNNEQFF.

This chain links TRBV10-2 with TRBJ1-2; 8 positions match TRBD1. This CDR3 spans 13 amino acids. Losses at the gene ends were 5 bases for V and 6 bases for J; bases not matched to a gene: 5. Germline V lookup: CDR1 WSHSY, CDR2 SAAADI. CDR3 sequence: CASSRGQGHGYTF. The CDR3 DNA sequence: TGCGCCAGCAGTCGCGGACAGGGCCATGGCTACACCTTC.

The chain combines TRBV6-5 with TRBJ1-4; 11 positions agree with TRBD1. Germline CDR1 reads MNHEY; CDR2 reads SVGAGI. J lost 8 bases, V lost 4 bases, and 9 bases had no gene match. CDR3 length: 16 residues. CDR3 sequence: CASSSISGTGGEKLFF. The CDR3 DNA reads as TGTGCCAGCAGTTCCATCAGCGGGACAGGGGGGGAAAAACTGTTTTTT.

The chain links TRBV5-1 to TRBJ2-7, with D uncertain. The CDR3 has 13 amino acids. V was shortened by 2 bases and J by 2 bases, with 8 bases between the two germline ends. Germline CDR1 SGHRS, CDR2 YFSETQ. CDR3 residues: CASSFDGTYEQYF. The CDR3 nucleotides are TGCGCCAGCAGCTTCGACGGTACCTACGAGCAGTACTTC.

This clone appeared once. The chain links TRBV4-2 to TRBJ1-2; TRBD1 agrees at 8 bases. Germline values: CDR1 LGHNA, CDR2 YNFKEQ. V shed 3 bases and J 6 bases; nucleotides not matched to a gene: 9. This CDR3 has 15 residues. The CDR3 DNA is TGTGCCAGCAGCCACCACCAGGGGGCCCTCGATGGCTACACCTTC. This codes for CASSHHQGALDGYTF.

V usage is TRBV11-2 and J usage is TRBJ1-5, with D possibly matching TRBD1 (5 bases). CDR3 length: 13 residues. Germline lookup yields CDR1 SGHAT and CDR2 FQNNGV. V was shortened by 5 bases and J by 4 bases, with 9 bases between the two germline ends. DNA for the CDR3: TGTGCCAGCAGCCCAGACAGAAATCAGCCCCAGCATTTT. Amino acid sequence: CASSPDRNQPQHF.

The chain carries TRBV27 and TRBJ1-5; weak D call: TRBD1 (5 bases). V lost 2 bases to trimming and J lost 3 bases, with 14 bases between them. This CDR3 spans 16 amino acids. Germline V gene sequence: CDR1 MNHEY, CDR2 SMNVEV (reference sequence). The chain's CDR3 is CASSLEAGAHNQPQHF. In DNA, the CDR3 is TGTGCCAGCAGTTTAGAGGCTGGGGCCCACAATCAGCCCCAGCATTTT.

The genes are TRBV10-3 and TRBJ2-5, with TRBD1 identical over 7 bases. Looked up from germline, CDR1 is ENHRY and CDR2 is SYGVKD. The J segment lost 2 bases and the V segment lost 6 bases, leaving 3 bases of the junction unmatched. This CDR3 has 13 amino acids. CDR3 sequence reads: CAIRGTDQETQYF. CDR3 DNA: TGTGCCATCAGAGGGACAGATCAAGAGACCCAGTACTTC.

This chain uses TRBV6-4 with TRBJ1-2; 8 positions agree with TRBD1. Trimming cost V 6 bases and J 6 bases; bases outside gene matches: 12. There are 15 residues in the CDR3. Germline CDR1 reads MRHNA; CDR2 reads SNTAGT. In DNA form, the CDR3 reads TGTGCCAGCAGCGGAACAGGGGGAAAATGGAATGGCTACACCTTC. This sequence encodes CASSGTGGKWNGYTF.